This record concerns one T cell receptor (beta chain) sequence. The sample belongs to a study of blood T cell repertoires in COVID-19. Study at large: Acute-phase and convalescent COVID-19 samples originated in the United States, Italy and Spain. From T cells, B-cell-depleted T cells, or PBMCs came the material, which was cDNA or gDNA.

How the authors handled the data: Estimated nucleated cell counts came from reference gene primer amplification. Sequencing used immunoSEQ multiplex PCR; TCRdb keeps in-frame clones, though not all of them. Clone size and the V and J calls come from that table; the DNA yielded D and trimming. The sample lists under 95,000 clones, about 91% occurring once. The TCR originated in a woman between 50 and 59 years old with acute or convalescent COVID-19. Input material: peripheral blood.

The CDR3 protein is CASSGLDRGQGNTIYF. Written as DNA, the CDR3 is TGTGCCAGCAGTGGACTTGACAGGGGTCAAGGAAACACCATATATTTT. V usage is TRBV6-1 and J usage is TRBJ1-3; 8 nucleotides line up with TRBD1. CDR3 size: 16 residues. Germline V gene sequence: CDR1 MNHNS, CDR2 SASEGT. Trimming removed 4 bases from V and 4 bases from J; junction bases left unmatched: 9.